The source of this TCR beta chain is a study of shared clonotypes between healthy human individuals. For this clone: Its cognate antigen is unknown.

Naive CD8 cells, CD45RO-negative and positively selected for CCR7, excluded terminally differentiated effector memory CD45RA+ cells. Each subset's genomic DNA was split evenly across several immunoSEQ plates. The method was immunoSEQ multiplex PCR; TCRdb's version includes in-frame clones alone and lacks a portion of them. The sample has around 650,000 clones, roughly 96% seen once. General study results and limits: The generation probabilities recorded for non-shared clonotypes fell below those of clonotypes shared by all four donors. Donor clonotype sharing was expected to depend on sequencing depth. Incompleteness in sorted-subset sequencing, despite large depth, was shown by rarefaction.

The CDR3 spans 16 residues. Trimming shortened V by 1 base and J by 4 bases, and 15 bases separated the two germline ends. Germline loops: CDR1 MGHRA, CDR2 YSYEKL. The rearrangement links TRBV4-1 to TRBJ2-3; D possibly uses TRBD1 or TRBD2 (5 bases each). The specimen was naive CD8+ T cells sorted from blood. This sequence originates from a woman aged 30 to 39 in good health. The CDR3 DNA reads TGCGCCAGCAGCCAAGGCCCGGGACCGACATCAGATACGCAGTATTTT. Encoded protein: CASSQGPGPTSDTQYF.